This T cell receptor beta chain came from a study of beta chain features in type 1 diabetes. The CDR3 runs 15 residues. The V gene's germline CDR1 is SEHNR and CDR2 FQNEAQ (reference sequence). Trimming pared 5 bases from V and 4 bases from J, leaving 16 bases between. The isolated RNA, all of it, was reverse transcribed, so expressed TCRB transcripts were what got sequenced. Measured with immunoSEQ multiplex PCR; TCRdb has only the in-frame clones, and not every one. The table includes under 450,000 clones, around 13% detected once. V usage is TRBV7-9 and J usage is TRBJ2-3, with D possibly TRBD2 on 7 matching bases. This receptor was obtained from a young man in good health. Input material: naive CD4+ T cells from blood. This chain's CDR3 is CASSPSRGAADTQYF. For the CDR3, the DNA is TGTGCCAGCAGCCCGTCCCGGGGGGCTGCAGATACGCAGTATTTT.